This T cell receptor beta chain was documented in a study of cytomegalovirus exposure and HLA in healthy donors. This CDR3 contains 15 residues. CDR1 and CDR2 (germline): SNHLY, FYNNEI. Trimming took off 4 bases at V and 5 bases at J, with 17 bases between the two ends. A multiplex PCR was run with 60 Vbeta primers and 13 Jbeta primers. Some clones are missing from TCRdb's copy, which holds only in-frame ones; the method was immunoSEQ multiplex PCR. Found here are 50,000 or so clones, 55% to 85% of them singletons; the top ten hold about 9.1%. Study findings and constraints: The only immune exposure information that was available was CMV serostatus.

Concerning this clone: The antigen remains unidentified.

The source of this sequence is a woman in her forties or fifties in good health and CMV-seronegative. The sample comprised PBMCs. The V call is TRBV2, the J call TRBJ2-5, with a possible D match to TRBD2 (5 bases). CDR3 in amino acids: CASSVTGIYSETQYF. The CDR3 DNA follows: TGTGCCAGCAGTGTGACGGGGATCTATTCCGAGACCCAGTACTTC. The entire variable domain, with the rest obtained from reference TRBV2 and TRBJ2-5, is as follows: EPEVTQTPSHQVTQMGQEVILRCVPISNHLYFYWYRQILGQKVEFLVSFYNNEISEKSEIFDDQFSVERPDGSNFTLKIRSTKLEDSAMYFCASSVTGIYSETQYFGPGTRLLVL.